This TCR beta chain was sequenced during a study of CD8+ T cells in alopecia areata. As for the study in general: Affected scalp percentage determined the severity score of treated patients.

Study-wide results and limits: Relative to normal scalp, lesional scalp, especially alopecia totalis/universalis, showed higher clonality.

CDR3 length: 18 amino acids. Deletions cut 1 base from V and 2 bases from J, with 19 bases between. Germline-derived CDR1 and CDR2 are LNHNV and YYDKDF (reference sequence). As concerns this clone: Its target is unknown.

Following extraction, RNA underwent reverse transcription to cDNA, which served as the sequencing template. This table comes from immunoSEQ multiplex PCR, and its TCRdb copy is limited to in-frame clones, with some not included. Among 90,000 to 150,000 clones listed, roughly 58% were seen once. The treatment is: oral pan-JAK inhibitor, 5-10 mg twice daily. The source is a human donor with alopecia areata. The chain combines TRBV15 with TRBJ2-3, with TRBD1 as a possible D gene (5 bases). Sequencing used CD8+ T cells sorted from blood, obtained at week 4, from a patient treated with tofacitinib. The CDR3 loop is CATSRAPDNPLHTDTQYF. CDR3 nucleotides: TGTGCCACCAGCAGAGCTCCGGACAACCCGCTTCACACAGATACGCAGTATTTT.